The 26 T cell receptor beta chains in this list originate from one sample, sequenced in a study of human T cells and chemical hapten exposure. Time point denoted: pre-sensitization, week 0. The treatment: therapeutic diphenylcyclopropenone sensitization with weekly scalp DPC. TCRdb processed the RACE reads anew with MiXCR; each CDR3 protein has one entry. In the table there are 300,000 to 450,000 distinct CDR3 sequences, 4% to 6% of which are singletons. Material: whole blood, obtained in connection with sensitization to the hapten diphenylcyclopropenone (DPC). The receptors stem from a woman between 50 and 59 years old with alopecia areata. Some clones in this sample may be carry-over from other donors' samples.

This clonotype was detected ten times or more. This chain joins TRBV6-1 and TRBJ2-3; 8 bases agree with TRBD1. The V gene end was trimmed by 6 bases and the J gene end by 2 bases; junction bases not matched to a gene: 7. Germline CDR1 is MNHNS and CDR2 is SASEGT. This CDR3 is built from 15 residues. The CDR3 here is CASRVGQVVTDTQYF. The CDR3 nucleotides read TGTGCCAGCAGGGTGGGACAGGTGGTCACAGATACGCAGTATTTT.

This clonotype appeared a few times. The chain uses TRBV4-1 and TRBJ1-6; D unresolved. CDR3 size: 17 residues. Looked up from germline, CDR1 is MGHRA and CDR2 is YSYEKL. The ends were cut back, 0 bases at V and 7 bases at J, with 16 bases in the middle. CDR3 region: CASSQEGSARPNSPLHF. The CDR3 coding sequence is TGCGCCAGCAGCCAAGAAGGGTCGGCCAGACCGAATTCACCCCTCCACTTT.

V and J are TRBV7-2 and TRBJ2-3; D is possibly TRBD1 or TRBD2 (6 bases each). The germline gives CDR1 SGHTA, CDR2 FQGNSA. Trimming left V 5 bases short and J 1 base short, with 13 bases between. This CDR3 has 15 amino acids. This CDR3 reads CASSRGGLGTDTQYF. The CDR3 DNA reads TGTGCCAGCAGCAGAGGGGGGTTAGGCACAGATACGCAGTATTTT.

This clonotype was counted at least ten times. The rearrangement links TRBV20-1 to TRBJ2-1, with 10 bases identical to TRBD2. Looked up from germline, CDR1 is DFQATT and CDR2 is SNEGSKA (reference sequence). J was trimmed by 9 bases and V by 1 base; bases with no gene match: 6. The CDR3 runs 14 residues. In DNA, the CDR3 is TGCAGTGCTAGAGCGAGCGGGGGGGCCGGTGAGCAGTTCTTC. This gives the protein CSARASGGAGEQFF.

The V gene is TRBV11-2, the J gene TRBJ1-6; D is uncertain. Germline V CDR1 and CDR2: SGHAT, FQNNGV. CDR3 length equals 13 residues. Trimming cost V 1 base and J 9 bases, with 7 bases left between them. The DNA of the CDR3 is TGTGCCAGCAGCTTAGGGGGAACTTCACCCCTCCACTTT. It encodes CASSLGGTSPLHF.

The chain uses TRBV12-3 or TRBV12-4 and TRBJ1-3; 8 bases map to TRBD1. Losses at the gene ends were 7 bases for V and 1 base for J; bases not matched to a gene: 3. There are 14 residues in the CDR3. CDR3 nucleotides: TGTGCCAGCACCTGGACAGGGTCTGGAAACACCATATATTTT. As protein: CASTWTGSGNTIYF.

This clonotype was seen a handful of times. CDR3 sequence: CASTLSGTEAFF. CDR3 in DNA: TGTGCCAGCACCCTGTCGGGCACTGAAGCTTTCTTT. J is TRBJ1-1 and V is TRBV7-9; no clear D. Trimming pared 7 bases from V and 4 bases from J, leaving 10 bases between. CDR1 and CDR2 from the germline V gene are SEHNR and FQNEAQ (reference sequence). This CDR3 spans 12 amino acids.

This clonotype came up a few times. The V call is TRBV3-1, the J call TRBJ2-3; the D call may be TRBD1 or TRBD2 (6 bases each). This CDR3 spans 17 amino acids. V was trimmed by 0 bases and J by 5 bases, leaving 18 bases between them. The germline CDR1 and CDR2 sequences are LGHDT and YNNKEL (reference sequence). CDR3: CASSQDSSGGRVDTQYF. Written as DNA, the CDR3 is TGTGCCAGCAGCCAAGATTCTTCCGGGGGCCGAGTAGATACGCAGTATTTT.

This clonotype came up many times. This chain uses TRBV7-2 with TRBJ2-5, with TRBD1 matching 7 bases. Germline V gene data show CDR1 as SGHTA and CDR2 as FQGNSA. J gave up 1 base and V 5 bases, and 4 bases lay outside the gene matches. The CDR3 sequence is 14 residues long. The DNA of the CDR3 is TGTGCCAGCAGCGTCGACAGGGCCCAAGAGACCCAGTACTTC. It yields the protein CASSVDRAQETQYF.

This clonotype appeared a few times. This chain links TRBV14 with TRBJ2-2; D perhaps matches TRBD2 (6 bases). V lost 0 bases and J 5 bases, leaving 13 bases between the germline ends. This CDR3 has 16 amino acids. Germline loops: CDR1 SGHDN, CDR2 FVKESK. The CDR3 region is CASSQEYGRGTGELFF. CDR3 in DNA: TGTGCCAGCAGCCAAGAGTACGGGAGAGGGACCGGGGAGCTGTTTTTT.

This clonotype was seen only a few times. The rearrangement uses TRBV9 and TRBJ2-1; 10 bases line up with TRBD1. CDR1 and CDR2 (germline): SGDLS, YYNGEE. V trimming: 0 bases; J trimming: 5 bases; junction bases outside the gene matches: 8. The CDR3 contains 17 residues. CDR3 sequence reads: CASSVDPGTGVDNEQFF. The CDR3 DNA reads TGTGCCAGCAGCGTAGACCCGGGGACAGGGGTCGACAATGAGCAGTTCTTC.

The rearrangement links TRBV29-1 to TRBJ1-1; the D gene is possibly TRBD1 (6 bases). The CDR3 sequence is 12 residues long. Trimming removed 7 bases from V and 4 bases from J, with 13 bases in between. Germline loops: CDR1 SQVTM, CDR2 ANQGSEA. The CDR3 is CSAEGESTEAFF. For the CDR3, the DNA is TGCAGCGCCGAGGGGGAGAGCACTGAAGCTTTCTTT. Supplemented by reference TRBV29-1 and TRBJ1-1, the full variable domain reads SAVISQKPSRDICQRGTSLTIQCQVDSQVTMMFWYRQQPGQSLTLIATANQGSEATYESGFVIDKFPISRPNLTFSTLTVSNMSPEDSSIYLCSAEGESTEAFFGQGTRLTVV.

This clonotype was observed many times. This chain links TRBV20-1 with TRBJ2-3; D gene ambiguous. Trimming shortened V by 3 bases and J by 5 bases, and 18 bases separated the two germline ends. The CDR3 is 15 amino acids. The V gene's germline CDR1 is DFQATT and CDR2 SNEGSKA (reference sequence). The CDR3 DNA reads TGCAGTGCTAGCCCGCCTACAATGGAGAAAGATACGCAGTATTTT. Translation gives CSASPPTMEKDTQYF.

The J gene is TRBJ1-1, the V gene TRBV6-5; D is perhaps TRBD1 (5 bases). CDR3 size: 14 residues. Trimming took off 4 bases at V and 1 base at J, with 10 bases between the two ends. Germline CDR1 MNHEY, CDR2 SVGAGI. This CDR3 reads CASSWTPENTEAFF. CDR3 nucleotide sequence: TGTGCCAGCAGTTGGACACCCGAGAACACTGAAGCTTTCTTT.

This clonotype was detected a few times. The CDR3 DNA follows: TGTGCCAGCAGCCCGGACAGGGGGGGGCCCCAGCATTTT. Protein: CASSPDRGGPQHF. The chain joins TRBV7-6 to TRBJ1-5, with 10 positions matching TRBD1. Germline CDR1 SGHVS, CDR2 FNYEAQ. This CDR3 has 13 amino acids. J lost 9 bases, V lost 5 bases, and 4 bases had no gene match.

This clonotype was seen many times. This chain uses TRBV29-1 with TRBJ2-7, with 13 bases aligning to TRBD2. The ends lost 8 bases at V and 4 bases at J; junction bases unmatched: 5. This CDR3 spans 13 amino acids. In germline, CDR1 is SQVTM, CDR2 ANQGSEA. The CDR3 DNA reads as TGCAGCTCTCGGACTAGCGGGAGTTACGAGCAGTACTTC. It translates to CSSRTSGSYEQYF.

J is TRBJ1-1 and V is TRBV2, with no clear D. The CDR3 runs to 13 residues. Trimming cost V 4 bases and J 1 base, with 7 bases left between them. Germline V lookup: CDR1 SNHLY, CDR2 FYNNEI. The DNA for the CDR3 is TGTGCCAGCAGTGGAGGGTGGAACACTGAAGCTTTCTTT. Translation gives CASSGGWNTEAFF.

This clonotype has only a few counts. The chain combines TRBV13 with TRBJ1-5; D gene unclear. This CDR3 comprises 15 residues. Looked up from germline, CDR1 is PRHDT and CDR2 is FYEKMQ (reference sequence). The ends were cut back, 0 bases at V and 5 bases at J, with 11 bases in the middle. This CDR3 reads CASSLGLRRDQPQHF. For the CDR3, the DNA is TGTGCCAGCAGCTTAGGCCTAAGAAGGGATCAGCCCCAGCATTTT.

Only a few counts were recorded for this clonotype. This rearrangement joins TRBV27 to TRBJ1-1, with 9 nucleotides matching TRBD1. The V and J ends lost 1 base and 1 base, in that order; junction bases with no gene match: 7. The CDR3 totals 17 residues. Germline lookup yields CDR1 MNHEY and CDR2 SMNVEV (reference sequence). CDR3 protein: CASSLLNRGLENTEAFF. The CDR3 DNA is TGTGCCAGCAGTTTATTGAACAGGGGGCTGGAGAACACTGAAGCTTTCTTT.

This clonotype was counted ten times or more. The CDR3 sequence is CASSPPGTDQTYEQYF. CDR3 nucleotides: TGTGCCAGCAGCCCGCCCGGGACAGATCAGACCTACGAGCAGTACTTC. The J gene is TRBJ2-7, the V gene TRBV27, with 7 bases identical to TRBD1. V was pared by 6 bases and J by 2 bases, with 13 bases of the junction left unmatched. The CDR3 has 16 residues. Germline CDR1 reads MNHEY; CDR2 reads SMNVEV (reference sequence).

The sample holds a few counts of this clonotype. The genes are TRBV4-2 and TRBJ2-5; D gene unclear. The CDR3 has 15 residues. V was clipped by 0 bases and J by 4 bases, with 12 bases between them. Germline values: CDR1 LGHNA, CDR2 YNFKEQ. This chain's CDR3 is CASSQENILGETQYF. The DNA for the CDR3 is TGTGCCAGCAGCCAAGAAAACATCCTGGGAGAGACCCAGTACTTC.

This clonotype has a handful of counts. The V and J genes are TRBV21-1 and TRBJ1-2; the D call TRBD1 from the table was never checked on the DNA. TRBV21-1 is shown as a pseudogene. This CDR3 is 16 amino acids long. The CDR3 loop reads CASSLDQGPANYGYTF. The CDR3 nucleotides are TGTGCCAGCAGCCTAGACCAGGGGCCAGCTAACTATGGCTACACCTTC.

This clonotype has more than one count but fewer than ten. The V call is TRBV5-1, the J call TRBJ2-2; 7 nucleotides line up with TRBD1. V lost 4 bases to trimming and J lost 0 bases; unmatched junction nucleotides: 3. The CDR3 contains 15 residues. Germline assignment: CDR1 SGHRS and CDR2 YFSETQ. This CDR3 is CASSMGQTNTGELFF. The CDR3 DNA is TGCGCCAGCAGCATGGGACAGACGAACACCGGGGAGCTGTTTTTT.

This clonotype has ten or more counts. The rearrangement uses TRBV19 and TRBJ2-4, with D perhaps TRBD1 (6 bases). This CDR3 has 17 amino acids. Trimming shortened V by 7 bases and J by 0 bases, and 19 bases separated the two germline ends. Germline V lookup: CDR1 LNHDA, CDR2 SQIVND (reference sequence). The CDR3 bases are TGTGCCAGTACCCAGGGCAGGGGATCCCTAGCCAAAAACATTCAGTACTTC. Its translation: CASTQGRGSLAKNIQYF.

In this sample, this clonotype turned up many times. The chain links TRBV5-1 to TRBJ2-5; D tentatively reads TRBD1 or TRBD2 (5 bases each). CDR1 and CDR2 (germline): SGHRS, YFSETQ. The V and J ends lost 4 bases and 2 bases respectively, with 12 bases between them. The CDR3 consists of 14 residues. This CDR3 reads CASSDGTEQETQYF. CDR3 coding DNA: TGCGCCAGCAGCGACGGGACGGAGCAAGAGACCCAGTACTTC.

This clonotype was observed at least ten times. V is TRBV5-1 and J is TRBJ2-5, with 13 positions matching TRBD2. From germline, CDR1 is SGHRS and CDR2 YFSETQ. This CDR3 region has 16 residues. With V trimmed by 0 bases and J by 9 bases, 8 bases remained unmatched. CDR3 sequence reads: CASSLGQGLAGVSQYF. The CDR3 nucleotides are TGCGCCAGCAGCTTGGGCCAAGGACTAGCGGGGGTGTCCCAGTACTTC.